One sample yielded the 21 T cell receptor beta chains listed below, sequenced in a study of blood T cell repertoires in COVID-19. Assay used: immunoSEQ multiplex PCR; TCRdb lists only in-frame clones, some missing. The table has some 300,000 clones, 89% seen once. The sequencing sample was made of peripheral blood. Receptors originate from a woman aged 25-40 years with COVID-19, enrolled during active disease.

The chain joins TRBV11-2 to TRBJ2-5, with 7 bases matching TRBD2. CDR3 length equals 16 residues. Germline loops: CDR1 SGHAT, CDR2 FQNNGV. Unmatched junction bases numbered 10, after V lost 5 bases and J lost 1 base. The CDR3, as DNA: TGTGCCAGCAGCGGGGAGGGCAGATGGGTCCAAGAGACCCAGTACTTC. It is translated as CASSGEGRWVQETQYF.

V and J are TRBV13 and TRBJ1-2; TRBD1 might be the D (6 bases). The CDR3 consists of 14 residues. The germline V and J ends were trimmed by 8 bases and 4 bases, with 17 bases remaining between them. CDR1 PRHDT and CDR2 FYEKMQ come from the germline V gene (reference sequence). CDR3 protein: CASRLGGGLYGYTF. The CDR3 coding sequence is TGTGCCAGCCGCCTGGGGGGGGGCCTCTATGGCTACACCTTC.

This clone turned up a few times. This chain uses TRBV6-1 with TRBJ2-7, with D maybe TRBD1 (6 bases). Deletions cut 2 bases from V and 7 bases from J, with 15 bases between. This CDR3 has 14 residues. The germline V gene has CDR1 MNHNS and CDR2 SASEGT. The CDR3 nucleotides read TGTGCCAGCAGTGAAAGGGGGACCGCAGGAGAGCAGTACGTC. Translation gives CASSERGTAGEQYV.

The chain uses TRBV5-8 and TRBJ1-6; D gene unclear. The CDR3 is made up of 14 amino acids. CDR1 SGHTS and CDR2 YDEGEE come from the germline V gene. V was clipped by 0 bases and J by 6 bases, with 7 bases between them. This chain's CDR3 is CASSLVTGNSPLHF. The CDR3 DNA reads as TGTGCCAGCAGCTTGGTTACGGGTAATTCACCCCTCCACTTT.

The chain couples TRBV7-9 to TRBJ1-5; 7 bases fit TRBD1. The CDR3 length is 15 residues. Trimming removed 4 bases from V and 3 bases from J; junction bases left unmatched: 6. CDR1 and CDR2 (germline): SEHNR, FQNEAQ (reference sequence). CDR3 DNA: TGTGCCAGCAGCTCCTGGGGACAGAACAATCAGCCCCAGCATTTT. This encodes CASSSWGQNNQPQHF.

This clone has a handful of counts. The chain employs TRBV4-3 and TRBJ1-1; no clear D gene. In germline, CDR1 is LGHNA, CDR2 YSLEER. CDR3 length: 13 residues. V lost 5 bases, J lost 2 bases, and 9 bases lay in between. The CDR3: CASSTTENTEAFF. CDR3 sequence (DNA): TGCGCCAGCAGCACAACAGAAAACACTGAAGCTTTCTTT.

The chain uses TRBV11-3 and TRBJ2-5; D might be TRBD1 (6 bases). This CDR3 is 14 amino acids long. Trimming shortened V by 2 bases and J by 1 base, and 8 bases separated the two germline ends. CDR1 and CDR2 from the germline V gene are SGHNT and YENEEA. CDR3: CASSLQGRQETQYF. The CDR3 bases are TGTGCCAGCAGCTTACAGGGGCGCCAAGAGACCCAGTACTTC.

This rearrangement joins TRBV6-4 to TRBJ1-5, with TRBD1 matching 9 bases. This CDR3 is 15 amino acids long. V dropped 4 bases and J dropped 4; count of bases not matched to a gene: 5. From germline, CDR1 is MRHNA and CDR2 SNTAGT. CDR3 protein: CASSVTGGENQPQHF. CDR3 DNA: TGTGCCAGCAGTGTTACAGGGGGCGAAAATCAGCCCCAGCATTTT.

The V call is TRBV4-3, the J call TRBJ1-1; 9 nucleotides agree with TRBD1. Germline assignment: CDR1 LGHNA and CDR2 YSLEER. J gave up 5 bases and V 0 bases, and 4 bases lay outside the gene matches. The CDR3 contains 15 residues. CDR3 nucleotides: TGCGCCAGCAGCCAAGATTTACAGGGGGCGACTGAAGCTTTCTTT. Its translation: CASSQDLQGATEAFF.

This clone was recorded once. V usage is TRBV24-1 and J usage is TRBJ2-3, with D maybe TRBD2 (5 bases). V was trimmed by 9 bases and J by 2 bases, leaving 8 bases between them. CDR3 length: 12 amino acids. CDR1 is KGHDR, CDR2 SFDVKD, per germline. The CDR3 region is CATADSTDTQYF. CDR3 DNA sequence: TGTGCCACCGCGGACTCCACAGATACGCAGTATTTT.

This clone was detected only once. This sequence joins TRBV7-9 and TRBJ1-1, with D hard to call. CDR1 and CDR2 (germline): SEHNR, FQNEAQ (reference sequence). Trimming removed 2 bases at V and 4 bases at J, with 14 bases between. The CDR3 runs to 15 residues. CDR3 region: CASSLIEGLSTEAFF. In DNA, the CDR3 is TGTGCCAGCAGCTTAATCGAGGGATTAAGCACTGAAGCTTTCTTT.

The rearrangement joins TRBV12-3 or TRBV12-4 to TRBJ1-5; a possible D gene is TRBD1 (5 bases). Trimming took off 4 bases at V and 3 bases at J, with 7 bases between the two ends. The CDR3 is 13 residues long. In DNA form, the CDR3 reads TGTGCCAGCAGTTGGGGGGACAATCAGCCCCAGCATTTT. It specifies CASSWGDNQPQHF.

The chain uses TRBV7-9 and TRBJ1-6, with D unclear. The length of the CDR3 is 12 residues. V lost 3 bases to trimming and J lost 6 bases, with 3 bases between them. Germline CDR1 SEHNR, CDR2 FQNEAQ (reference sequence). CDR3 sequence: CASSFGNSPLHF. The CDR3 DNA is TGTGCCAGCAGCTTCGGTAATTCACCCCTCCACTTT. The full variable domain, with the rest looked up from reference TRBV7-9 and TRBJ1-6, is DTGVSQNPRHKITKRGQNVTFRCDPISEHNRLYWYRQTLGQGPEFLTYFQNEAQLEKSRLLSDRFSAERPKGSFSTLEIQRTEQGDSAMYLCASSFGNSPLHFGNGTRLTVT.

In the case of this clone: The same CDR3 arises from other DNA sequences in this sample as well. The gene calls are TRBV11-2 and TRBJ2-7; D is perhaps TRBD1 (6 bases). The germline CDR1 and CDR2 sequences are SGHAT and FQNNGV. Between the trimmed V and J ends, which lost 2 bases and 4 bases, there was a span of 9 bases. There are 13 residues in the CDR3. CDR3 loop: CASSLSQGYEQYV. In DNA, the CDR3 is TGTGCCAGCAGCTTAAGTCAGGGGTACGAGCAGTACGTC.

This rearrangement joins TRBV9 to TRBJ1-2, with D tentatively TRBD1 (5 bases). From germline, CDR1 is SGDLS and CDR2 YYNGEE. V lost 0 bases and J lost 4, with 10 bases in between. CDR3 length: 14 residues. In DNA, the CDR3 is TGTGCCAGCAGCGTAGTAGGGGAAGGCTATGGCTACACCTTC. It encodes CASSVVGEGYGYTF.

The V and J genes are TRBV4-2 and TRBJ2-5; 10 bases match TRBD2. The CDR3 has 16 residues. CDR1 and CDR2 from the germline V gene are LGHNA and YNFKEQ. Trimming removed 1 base from V and 8 bases from J; junction bases left unmatched: 10. CDR3 DNA sequence: TGTGCCAGCAGCCAAGGACTTAGCGGGGGGACCGGAACCCAGTACTTC. Its translation is CASSQGLSGGTGTQYF.

This clone was found a few times. The CDR3 loop is CASSERGLSYGYTF. The CDR3 DNA follows: TGTGCCAGCAGTGAAAGGGGCCTATCCTATGGCTACACCTTC. The genes are TRBV25-1 and TRBJ1-2; tentatively, D is TRBD1 (5 bases). Germline-derived CDR1 and CDR2 are MGHDK and SYGVNS. V dropped 2 bases and J dropped 4 bases, with 11 bases sitting between them. The CDR3 loop spans 14 amino acids.

This clone came up once. This sequence joins TRBV7-8 and TRBJ1-4; 9 bases map to TRBD1. The CDR3 has 17 amino acids. The V gene's germline CDR1 is SGHVS and CDR2 FQNEAQ. The junction had 13 bases not matched to a gene; V was cut back by 4 bases and J by 7 bases. The CDR3 DNA sequence: TGTGCCAGCAGCTATTCCCCGGGACAGGGTTGGGGTGAAAAACTGTTTTTT. It yields the protein CASSYSPGQGWGEKLFF. Full variable domain (remainder filled in from reference TRBV7-8 and TRBJ1-4): GAGVSQSPRYKVAKRGQDVALRCDPISGHVSLFWYQQALGQGPEFLTYFQNEAQLDKSGLPSDRFFAERPEGSVSTLKIQRTQQEDSAVYLCASSYSPGQGWGEKLFFGSGTQLSVL.

The genes are TRBV11-2 and TRBJ2-5, with 10 bases that match TRBD2. J was trimmed by 2 bases and V by 2 bases; bases with no gene match: 5. Germline V gives CDR1 SGHAT, CDR2 FQNNGV. CDR3 size: 16 residues. CDR3: CASSLSSGGPQETQYF. CDR3 DNA: TGTGCCAGCAGCTTATCTAGCGGGGGCCCTCAAGAGACCCAGTACTTC.

The chain has TRBV19 and TRBJ1-1; 9 bases map to TRBD1. The J segment lost 5 bases and the V segment lost 6 bases, leaving 7 bases of the junction unmatched. The V gene's germline CDR1 is LNHDA and CDR2 SQIVND (reference sequence). The CDR3 spans 14 residues. The DNA of the CDR3 is TGTGCCAGTAGCATACAGGGGGCGCAGACTGAAGCTTTCTTT. It encodes CASSIQGAQTEAFF.

This clone was observed a single time. The genes are TRBV12-3 or TRBV12-4 and TRBJ2-7; 8 bases align to TRBD2. The CDR3 covers 13 residues. The V gene end was trimmed by 2 bases and the J gene end by 10 bases; junction bases not matched to a gene: 7. The CDR3 spells CASSLSGGTPQYF. The CDR3 DNA follows: TGTGCCAGCAGTTTAAGCGGGGGCACCCCCCAGTACTTC.